A selection of T cell receptor beta chains follows, all from one sample in a study of blood T cell repertoires in COVID-19. Clones were read by immunoSEQ multiplex PCR, and TCRdb kept only the in-frame ones, dropping some. This table holds a few hundred thousand clones, more than 70% found once. The material sequenced was PBMCs or T cells enriched from blood (not recorded which). The receptors here all came from a man in his thirties or forties who had recovered from COVID-19. Both conserved end residues are part of each CDR3. A D gene is named only where the DNA matches it firmly. Expanded clones are given a class, and other clones once, few, many or no size at all.

.	TRBJ1-1	TRBV11-2	.	TGTGCCAGCAGCTTACTCACTGAAGCTTTCTTT	CASSLLTEAFF
TRBD1	TRBJ1-2	TRBV5-4	.	TGTGCCAGCAGCGCCGGGACAGCCTTCTATGGCTACACCTTC	CASSAGTAFYGYTF
TRBD1	TRBJ1-6	TRBV19	.	TGTGCCAGTAGTACTCCGACAGGGGGCAGAGGGTCACCCCTCCACTTT	CASSTPTGGRGSPLHF
.	TRBJ2-1	TRBV7-3	.	TGTGCCAGCAGCCCCTGGGCCCGCGATGAGCAGTTCTTC	CASSPWARDEQFF
.	TRBJ2-2	TRBV5-6	.	TGTGCCAGCTTTCCCGGAAGGGGCGCGTGGACCGGGGAGCTGTTTTTT	CASFPGRGAWTGELFF
TRBD1	TRBJ1-1	TRBV5-1	once	TGCGCCAGCAGCCGGACAGGGATGAACACTGAAGCTTTCTTT	CASSRTGMNTEAFF
.	TRBJ1-6	TRBV7-2	.	TGTGCCAGCAGGCTCCTCCAGGCCTATAATTCACCCCTCCACTTT	CASRLLQAYNSPLHF
TRBD2	TRBJ2-1	TRBV19	.	TGTGCCAGTAGTTCCTTCCCAGCGGGGGGGCACAATGAGCAGTTCTTC	CASSSFPAGGHNEQFF
TRBD1	TRBJ1-6	TRBV5-1	.	TGCGCCAGCAGCTTGGCAGGACAGGGCAATTCACCCCTCCACTTT	CASSLAGQGNSPLHF
.	TRBJ2-4	TRBV7-6	.	TGTGCCAGCAGCTTAGTTACCGAGGTTGGTAGCGGCATTCAGTACTTC	CASSLVTEVGSGIQYF
.	TRBJ1-2	TRBV2	once	TGTGCCAGCAGTGAAGGTAGTGGCTACACCTTC	CASSEGSGYTF
.	TRBJ1-2	TRBV3-1/TRBV3-2	once	TGTGCCAGCAGCCTCCACCCCGGGGCTAACTATGGCTACACCTTC	CASSLHPGANYGYTF
TRBD1	TRBJ1-4	TRBV10-3	.	TGTGCCATCAGTGGAACCGGGACAGGGGGAGAAAAACTGTTTTTT	CAISGTGTGGEKLFF
.	TRBJ1-5	TRBV12-3/TRBV12-4	.	TGTGCCAGCGGCGAAGGAGGCAATCAGCCCCAGCATTTT	CASGEGGNQPQHF
.	TRBJ1-4	TRBV5-1	.	TGCGCCAGCAGCTTGTCCGGGAACAATGAAAAACTGTTTTTT	CASSLSGNNEKLFF
.	TRBJ1-2	TRBV6-6	once	TGTGCCAGCAGGTCAGGACACGGTCCAAACTATGGCTACACCTTC	CASRSGHGPNYGYTF
.	TRBJ1-2	TRBV3-1/TRBV3-2	.	TGTGCCAGCAGCCTCGACAGGATTAACTATGGCTACACCTTC	CASSLDRINYGYTF
.	TRBJ1-2	TRBV10-3	once	TGTGCCATCAGTGAGTCCGGAGGGGCCTTCTATGGCTACACCTTC	CAISESGGAFYGYTF
.	TRBJ2-7	TRBV5-1	.	TGCGCCAGCAGTTTCTCCACAGGTTACGAGCAGTACTTC	CASSFSTGYEQYF
TRBD1	TRBJ2-5	TRBV6-1	.	TGTGCCAGCAGTGAACTAGACAGGGAAGAGACCCAGTACTTC	CASSELDREETQYF
TRBD1	TRBJ1-5	TRBV6-5	.	TGTGCCAGCAGTAGACAGGGAGATCAGCCCCAGCATTTT	CASSRQGDQPQHF
.	TRBJ1-2	TRBV3-1/TRBV3-2	few	TGTGCCAGCAGCCAAGAAGGGGTCCTATCTTATGGCTACACCTTC	CASSQEGVLSYGYTF
.	TRBJ2-2	TRBV18	once	TGTGCCAGCTCACCCCAGAACACCGGGGAGCTGTTTTTT	CASSPQNTGELFF
.	TRBJ1-5	TRBV6-6	.	TGTGCCAGCAGTTACATTCGACAGTTAACTCAGCCCCAGCATTTT	CASSYIRQLTQPQHF
.	TRBJ1-5	TRBV7-9	few	TGTGCCAGCAGCTTAGGCAACGCCTACAATCAGCCCCAGCATTTT	CASSLGNAYNQPQHF
TRBD1	TRBJ1-2	TRBV9	.	TGTGCCAGCAGCGTAGGGAGAGGGGGCTACTATGGCTACACCTTC	CASSVGRGGYYGYTF
TRBD1	TRBJ1-4	TRBV5-4	.	TGTGCCAGCAGCCCATCCGGGACAGATAATGAAAAACTGTTTTTT	CASSPSGTDNEKLFF
.	TRBJ1-1	TRBV19	.	TGTGCCAGTAGTGAGGGAAGGGTGAACACTGAAGCTTTCTTT	CASSEGRVNTEAFF
.	TRBJ1-4	TRBV5-6	.	TGTGCCAGCAGCACGCCAGGGTCAACTAATGAAAAACTGTTTTTT	CASSTPGSTNEKLFF
.	TRBJ2-3	TRBV6-5	.	TGTGCCAGCAAGGGGAAGGGACATAGCACAGATACGCAGTATTTT	CASKGKGHSTDTQYF
.	TRBJ2-1	TRBV6-5	.	TGTGCCAGCAGTTACTCGGGGACAAATTACTACAATGAGCAGTTCTTC	CASSYSGTNYYNEQFF
TRBD1	TRBJ1-1	TRBV19	.	TGTGCCAGTTGGGGACAGGGGGGGGCTGAAGCTTTCTTT	CASWGQGGAEAFF
TRBD1	TRBJ2-1	TRBV13	.	TGTGCCAGCAGCTCAAGACGGGGACAGGGTAGGTATGAGCAGTTCTTC	CASSSRRGQGRYEQFF
.	TRBJ1-1	TRBV7-9	.	TGTGCCAGCAGCTTACAGGGGACGAACACTGAAGCTTTCTTT	CASSLQGTNTEAFF
.	TRBJ1-6	TRBV4-1	few	TGCGCCAGCAGCCAGGACAGACTTAATTCACCCCTCCACTTT	CASSQDRLNSPLHF
TRBD1	TRBJ1-4	TRBV19	.	TGTGCCAGTAGCCATTCACGTCGAGGGGGCGGAAATGAAAAACTGTTTTTT	CASSHSRRGGGNEKLFF
TRBD1	TRBJ2-7	TRBV10-3	.	TGTGCCATCAGCCCAGGGACAGGTTTAGGGTACGAGCAGTACTTC	CAISPGTGLGYEQYF
TRBD1	TRBJ1-1	TRBV27	.	TGTGCCAGCAGGCCCGGGACAGGGAACACTGAAGCTTTCTTT	CASRPGTGNTEAFF
TRBD1	TRBJ1-5	TRBV7-8	.	TGTGCCAGCAGCCCTCGCATCGGACAGGCTTATCAGCCCCAGCATTTT	CASSPRIGQAYQPQHF
.	TRBJ2-2	TRBV19	.	TGTGCCGTAAAGGTCAGGGCAGTTAGTGGGGAGCTGTTTTTT	CAVKVRAVSGELFF
TRBD1	TRBJ1-5	TRBV10-3	.	TGTGCCATCAGTGAGTCGTGGACAGGGGAATTCCAGCCCCAGCATTTT	CAISESWTGEFQPQHF
.	TRBJ2-7	TRBV2	.	TGTGCCAGCACCAACCTAAGGGGAGGCGAGCAGTACTTC	CASTNLRGGEQYF
.	TRBJ2-6	TRBV10-2	.	TGCGCCAGCAGTGAGTTTCAGAACTCTGGGGCCAACGTCCTGACTTTC	CASSEFQNSGANVLTF
.	TRBJ1-1	TRBV5-1	.	TGCGCCAGCAGCTTATATGACAGCAACACTGAAGCTTTCTTT	CASSLYDSNTEAFF
.	TRBJ2-5	TRBV28	.	TGTGCCAGCAAGGCCCTCCGAGGCATAGCAGAGACCCAGTACTTC	CASKALRGIAETQYF
.	TRBJ1-1	TRBV9	many	TGTGCCAGCAGCGTAGATCCGGGATACACTGAAGCTTTCTTT	CASSVDPGYTEAFF
TRBD1	TRBJ1-2	TRBV28	.	TGTGCCAGCAGAACAAACCCCGGGACAGGAGGCTACACCTTC	CASRTNPGTGGYTF
.	TRBJ2-7	TRBV29-1	.	TGCAGCGCACGGAGGACGGATCCTTTAGGGGAGCAGTACTTC	CSARRTDPLGEQYF
.	TRBJ1-5	TRBV12-3/TRBV12-4	.	TGTGCCAGCAGTTTGGGGGGAGATCAGCCCCAGCATTTT	CASSLGGDQPQHF
TRBD2	TRBJ2-7	TRBV20-1	.	TGCAGTGCTGGGAAGCGGGGCCAGTACTTC	CSAGKRGQYF
.	TRBJ2-5	TRBV4-1	.	TGCGCCAGCAGCGGCACACCGATTCGAGAGACCCAGTACTTC	CASSGTPIRETQYF
.	TRBJ1-2	TRBV19	.	TGTGCCAGTAGTATCAGGGGTGGCTACACCTTC	CASSIRGGYTF
.	TRBJ2-3	TRBV11-2	once	TGTGCCAGCAGCTTAGATCCCGCGGCCTTGCGGTATTTT	CASSLDPAALRYF
.	TRBJ2-5	TRBV10-2	.	TGCGCCAGCAGTGAGCGGGGGTACCAAGAGGCCCAGTACTTC	CASSERGYQEAQYF
TRBD1	TRBJ1-3	TRBV19	.	TGTGCCAGTAGTATGGTACCCTGGACAGGGATCAGGGAAGACACCATATATTTT	CASSMVPWTGIREDTIYF